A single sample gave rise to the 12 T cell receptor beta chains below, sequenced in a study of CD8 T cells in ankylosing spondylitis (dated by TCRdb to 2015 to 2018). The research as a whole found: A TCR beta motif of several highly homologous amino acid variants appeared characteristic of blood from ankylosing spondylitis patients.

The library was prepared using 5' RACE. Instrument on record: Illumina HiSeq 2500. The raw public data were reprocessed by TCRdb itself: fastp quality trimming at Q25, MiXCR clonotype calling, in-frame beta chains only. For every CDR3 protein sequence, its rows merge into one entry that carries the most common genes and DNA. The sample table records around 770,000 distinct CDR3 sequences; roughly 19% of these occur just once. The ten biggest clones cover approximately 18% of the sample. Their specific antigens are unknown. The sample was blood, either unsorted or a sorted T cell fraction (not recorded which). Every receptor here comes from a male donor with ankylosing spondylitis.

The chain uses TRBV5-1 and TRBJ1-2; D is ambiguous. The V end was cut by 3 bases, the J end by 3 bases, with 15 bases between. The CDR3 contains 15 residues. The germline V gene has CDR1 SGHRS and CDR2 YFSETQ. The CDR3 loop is CASSSQPGAHYGYTF. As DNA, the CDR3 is TGCGCCAGCAGCTCGCAACCCGGTGCTCACTATGGCTACACCTTC.

CDR3 nucleotides: TGTGCCAGCAGCTTGAGGACAGGGGGCAGTGATACGCAGTATTTT. This encodes CASSLRTGGSDTQYF. The V gene is TRBV9, the J gene TRBJ2-3; TRBD1 matches 11 bases. This CDR3 is 15 amino acids long. Germline V gene sequence: CDR1 SGDLS, CDR2 YYNGEE. After removal of 4 bases from V and 6 bases from J, the junction contained 7 bases not matched to a gene.

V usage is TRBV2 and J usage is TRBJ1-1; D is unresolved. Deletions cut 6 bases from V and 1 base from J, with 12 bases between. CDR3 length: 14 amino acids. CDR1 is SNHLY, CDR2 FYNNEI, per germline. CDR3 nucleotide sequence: TGTGCCAGCAGCGGACGGACCCCGAACACTGAAGCTTTCTTT. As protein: CASSGRTPNTEAFF.

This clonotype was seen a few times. DNA of the CDR3: TGTGCCAGCAGCTTAATTAGCGGGGCCAGATACGTCTACACCGGGGAGCTGTTTTTT. Translation: CASSLISGARYVYTGELFF. The genes are TRBV7-8 and TRBJ2-2; TRBD2 matches 8 bases. Germline V CDR1 and CDR2: SGHVS, FQNEAQ. The V segment lost 2 bases and the J segment 3 bases; nucleotides outside the gene matches: 14. The CDR3 runs 19 residues.

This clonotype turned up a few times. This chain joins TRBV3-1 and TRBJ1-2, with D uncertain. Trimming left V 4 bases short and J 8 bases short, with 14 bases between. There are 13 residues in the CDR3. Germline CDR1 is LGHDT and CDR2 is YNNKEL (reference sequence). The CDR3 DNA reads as TGTGCCAGCAGCCCATGGACCCCGGGGGGCTACACCTTC. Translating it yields CASSPWTPGGYTF.

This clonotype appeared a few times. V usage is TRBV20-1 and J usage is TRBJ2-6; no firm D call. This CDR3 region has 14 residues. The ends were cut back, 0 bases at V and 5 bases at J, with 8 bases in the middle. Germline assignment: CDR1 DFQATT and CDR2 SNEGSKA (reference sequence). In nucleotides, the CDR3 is TGCAGTGCTAGAGATAACCTCCGGGCCAACGTCCTGACTTTC. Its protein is CSARDNLRANVLTF.

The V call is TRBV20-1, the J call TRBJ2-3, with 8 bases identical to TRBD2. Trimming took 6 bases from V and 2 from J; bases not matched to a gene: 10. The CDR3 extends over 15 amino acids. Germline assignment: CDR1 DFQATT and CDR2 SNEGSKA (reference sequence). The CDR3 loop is CSAPSVAGPTDTQYF. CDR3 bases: TGCAGTGCCCCTTCCGTAGCGGGACCCACAGATACGCAGTATTTT.

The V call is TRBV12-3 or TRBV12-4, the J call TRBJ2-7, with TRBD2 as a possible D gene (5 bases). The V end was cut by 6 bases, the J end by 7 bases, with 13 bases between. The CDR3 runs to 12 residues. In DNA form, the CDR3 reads TGTGCCAGCAGCCGGGAAGGTATGGAGCAGTACTTC. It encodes CASSREGMEQYF.

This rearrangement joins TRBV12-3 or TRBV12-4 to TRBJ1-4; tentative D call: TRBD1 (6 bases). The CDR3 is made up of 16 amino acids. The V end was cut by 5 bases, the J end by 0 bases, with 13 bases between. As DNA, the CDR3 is TGTGCCAGCAGTACCGGGACACAAGCAACTAATGAAAAACTGTTTTTT. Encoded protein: CASSTGTQATNEKLFF.

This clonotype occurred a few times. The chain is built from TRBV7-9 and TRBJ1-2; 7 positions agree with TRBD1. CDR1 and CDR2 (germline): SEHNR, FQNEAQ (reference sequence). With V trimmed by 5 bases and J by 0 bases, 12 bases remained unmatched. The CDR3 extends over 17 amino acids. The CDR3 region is CASSESYRGQSNYGYTF. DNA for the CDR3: TGTGCCAGCAGCGAGAGTTACAGGGGACAATCTAACTATGGCTACACCTTC.

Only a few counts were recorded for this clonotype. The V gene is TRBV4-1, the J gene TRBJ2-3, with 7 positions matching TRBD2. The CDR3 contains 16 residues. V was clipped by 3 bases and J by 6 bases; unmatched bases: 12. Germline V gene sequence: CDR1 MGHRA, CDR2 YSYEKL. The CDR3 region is CASSQGETSSADTQYF. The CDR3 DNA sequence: TGCGCCAGCAGCCAGGGGGAGACTAGCAGTGCGGATACGCAGTATTTT.

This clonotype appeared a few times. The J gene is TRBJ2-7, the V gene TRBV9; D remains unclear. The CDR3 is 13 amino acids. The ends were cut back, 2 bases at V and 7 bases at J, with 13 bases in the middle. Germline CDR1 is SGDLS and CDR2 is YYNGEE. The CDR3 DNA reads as TGTGCCAGCAGCGTGGAGACCCTGGGGGAGCAGTACTTC. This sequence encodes CASSVETLGEQYF.